Listed below are T cell receptor beta chains from one sample, sequenced in a study of T cell repertoires in cytomegalovirus infection. TCRdb redid the calling of the reads with MiXCR, one entry per CDR3 protein. The table records roughly 600,000 distinct CDR3 sequences, 20% to 30% of them present only once. The sample was CD8+ T cells from PBMCs. Every receptor here comes from a human donor in good health (CMV status not recorded). Some clones in this sample may be carry-over from other donors' samples. The conserved cysteine and the conserved F or W are not part of the CDR3 here. A D gene is named only where the DNA matches it firmly.

V gene: TRBV12-3/TRBV12-4; D gene: TRBD1; CDR3 protein: ASTRGGDRGTYEQY
V gene: TRBV20-1; D gene: NA; CDR3 protein: SARDRGHQYSYEQY
V gene: TRBV6-5; D gene: TRBD1; CDR3 protein: ASSYMRQGWNTEAF
V gene: TRBV7-6; D gene: TRBD1; CDR3 protein: ASGTGENTEAF
V gene: TRBV9; D gene: TRBD1; CDR3 protein: ASSVVGTGVGETQY
V gene: TRBV7-8; D gene: NA; CDR3 protein: ASSLVGQGYQPQH
V gene: TRBV28; D gene: TRBD1; CDR3 protein: ASGSVTSGTGKNEKLF
V gene: TRBV7-9; D gene: TRBD1; CDR3 protein: ASSLVPRDSPTGPQH
V gene: TRBV12-3/TRBV12-4; D gene: NA; CDR3 protein: ASSSRVSTSGANVLT
V gene: TRBV20-1; D gene: TRBD1; CDR3 protein: SAFDRDRGTNGYT
V gene: TRBV29-1; D gene: TRBD1; CDR3 protein: SALPGTGYTGELF
V gene: TRBV29-1; D gene: NA; CDR3 protein: SVGLPGTTNTGELF
V gene: TRBV7-2; D gene: TRBD1; CDR3 protein: ASSARQGILNEQF
V gene: TRBV29-1; D gene: NA; CDR3 protein: SVTGGLTYEQY
V gene: TRBV5-6; D gene: TRBD2; CDR3 protein: ASSEGLAGTDTQY
V gene: TRBV27; D gene: NA; CDR3 protein: ASSLGQGLVGNTEAF
V gene: TRBV12-3/TRBV12-4; D gene: NA; CDR3 protein: ASSPVHDYGYT
V gene: TRBV7-2; D gene: NA; CDR3 protein: ASSLVAGEAF
V gene: TRBV4-3; D gene: TRBD2; CDR3 protein: ASSQDDRGGRNYNEQF
V gene: TRBV5-1; D gene: NA; CDR3 protein: ASSLVPSPGAEAF
V gene: TRBV25-1; D gene: TRBD2; CDR3 protein: ASSGGLAEF
V gene: TRBV6-5; D gene: NA; CDR3 protein: ASSSRGGGETQY
V gene: TRBV12-3/TRBV12-4; D gene: NA; CDR3 protein: ASSLYGELF